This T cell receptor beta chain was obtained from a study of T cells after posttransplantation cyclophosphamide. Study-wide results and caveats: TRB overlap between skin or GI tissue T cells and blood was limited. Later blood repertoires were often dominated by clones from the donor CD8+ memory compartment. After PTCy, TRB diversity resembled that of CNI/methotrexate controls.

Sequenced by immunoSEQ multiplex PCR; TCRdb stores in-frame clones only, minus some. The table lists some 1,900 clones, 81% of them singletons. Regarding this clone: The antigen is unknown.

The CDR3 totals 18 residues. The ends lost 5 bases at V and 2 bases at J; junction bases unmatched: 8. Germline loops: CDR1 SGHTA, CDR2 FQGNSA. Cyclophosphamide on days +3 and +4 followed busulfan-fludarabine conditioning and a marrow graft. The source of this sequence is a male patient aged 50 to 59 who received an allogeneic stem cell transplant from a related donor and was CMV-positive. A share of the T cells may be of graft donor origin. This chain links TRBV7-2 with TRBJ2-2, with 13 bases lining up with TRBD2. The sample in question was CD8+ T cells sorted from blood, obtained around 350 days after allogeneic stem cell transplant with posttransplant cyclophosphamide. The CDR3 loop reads CASSPRLAGGPNTGELFF. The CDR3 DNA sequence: TGTGCCAGCAGCCCGAGACTAGCGGGGGGCCCAAACACCGGGGAGCTGTTTTTT.